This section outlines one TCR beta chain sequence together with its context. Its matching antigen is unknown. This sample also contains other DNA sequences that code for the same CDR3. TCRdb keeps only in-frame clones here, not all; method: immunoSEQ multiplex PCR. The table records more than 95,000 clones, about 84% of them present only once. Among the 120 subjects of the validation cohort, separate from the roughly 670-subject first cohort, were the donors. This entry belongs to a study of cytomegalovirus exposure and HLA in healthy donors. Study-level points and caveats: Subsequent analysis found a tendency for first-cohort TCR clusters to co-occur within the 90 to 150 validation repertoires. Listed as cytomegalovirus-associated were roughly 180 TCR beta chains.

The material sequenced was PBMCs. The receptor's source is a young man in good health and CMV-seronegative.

CDR3 sequence (DNA): TGTGCCAGCAGCTTCGGGACAGGGGGCTACGAGCAGTACTTC. This translates into CASSFGTGGYEQYF. The V and J genes are TRBV5-6 and TRBJ2-7, with TRBD1 matching 11 bases. Germline V gene data show CDR1 as SGHDT and CDR2 as YYEEEE. Trimming took 2 bases from V and 3 from J; bases not matched to a gene: 1. There are 14 residues in the CDR3.